This TCR beta chain appears in the sequencing data of a study of cytomegalovirus exposure and HLA in healthy donors. The PCR was carried out with 60 Vbeta primers and 13 Jbeta primers. Repertoires were generated with immunoSEQ multiplex PCR, while TCRdb's copy carries only in-frame clones and drops some. The data hold 80,000 to 100,000 clones, with 73% observed a single time. Donors consisted of healthy bone marrow donors. Many counts were recorded for this clone. The antigen remains unidentified. CDR3 length: 10 residues. The germline V gene encodes CDR1 MNHNS and CDR2 SASEGT. Overall study results and limits: Later analysis found that TCR beta chains associated with HLA were more clonally expanded than other, equally common chains. Several V segments, TRBV6-2 and TRBV6-3 among them, could not be told apart and were dropped.

This TCR was sampled from a man between 35 and 55 years old in good health and CMV-seronegative. Sequencing used PBMCs. V and J are TRBV6-1 and TRBJ1-5; possibly TRBD1 for D (5 bases). Written as DNA, the CDR3 is TGTGTCGACAGTCATCAGCCCCAGCATTTT. It codes for CVDSHQPQHF.